This TCR beta chain was obtained from a study of blood T cell repertoires in COVID-19. For the study at large: The samples span acute and convalescent COVID-19 from the United States, Italy and Spain. PBMCs, B-cell-depleted T cells, or T cells were the source of the cDNA or gDNA that made up the material.

Original handling: Estimation of nucleated cell counts relied on the amplification of reference gene primers. The assay was immunoSEQ multiplex PCR, and TCRdb's table has in-frame clones only and misses some. D and trimming come from the DNA, and the V and J calls and clone size come from that table. The sample lists approximately 340,000 clones; about 83% were seen once. The CDR3 has 13 amino acids. Germline V gene lookup returns CDR1 SGHTA and CDR2 FQGTGA. V lost 5 bases to trimming and J lost 4 bases, with 11 bases between them. This clone was observed a few times. The chain uses TRBV7-3 and TRBJ2-5, with a weak D call TRBD2 (6 bases). The clonotype comes from a man between 25 and 39 years old with active or convalescent COVID-19. Sequencing used peripheral blood. The CDR3 sequence is CASSTTRRETQYF. For the CDR3, the DNA is TGTGCCAGCAGCACGACTAGGAGAGAGACCCAGTACTTC.